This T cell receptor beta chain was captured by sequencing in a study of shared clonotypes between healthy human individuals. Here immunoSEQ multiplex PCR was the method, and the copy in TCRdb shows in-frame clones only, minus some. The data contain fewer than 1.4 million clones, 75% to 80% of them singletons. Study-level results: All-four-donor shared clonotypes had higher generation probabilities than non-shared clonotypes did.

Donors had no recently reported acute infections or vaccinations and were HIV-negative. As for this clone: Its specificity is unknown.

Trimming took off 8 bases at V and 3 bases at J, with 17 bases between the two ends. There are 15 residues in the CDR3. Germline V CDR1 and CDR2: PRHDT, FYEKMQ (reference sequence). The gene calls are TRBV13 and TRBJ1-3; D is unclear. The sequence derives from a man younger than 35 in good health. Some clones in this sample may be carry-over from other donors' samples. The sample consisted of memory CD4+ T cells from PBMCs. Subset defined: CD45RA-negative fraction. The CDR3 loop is CASFSSRIRGNTIYF. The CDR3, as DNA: TGTGCCAGCTTCTCATCCCGCATCCGTGGAAACACCATATATTTT.